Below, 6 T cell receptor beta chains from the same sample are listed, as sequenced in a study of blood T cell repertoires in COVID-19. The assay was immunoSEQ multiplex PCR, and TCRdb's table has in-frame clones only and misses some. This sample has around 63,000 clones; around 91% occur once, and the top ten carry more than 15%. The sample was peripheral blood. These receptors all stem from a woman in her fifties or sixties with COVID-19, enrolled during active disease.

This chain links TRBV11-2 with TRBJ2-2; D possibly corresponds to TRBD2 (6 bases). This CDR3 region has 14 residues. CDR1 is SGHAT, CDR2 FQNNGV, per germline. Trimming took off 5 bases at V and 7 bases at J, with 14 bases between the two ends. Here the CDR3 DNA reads TGTGCCAGCAGCGCGGGACTCCCCGGCGGGGAGCTGTTTTTT. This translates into CASSAGLPGGELFF.

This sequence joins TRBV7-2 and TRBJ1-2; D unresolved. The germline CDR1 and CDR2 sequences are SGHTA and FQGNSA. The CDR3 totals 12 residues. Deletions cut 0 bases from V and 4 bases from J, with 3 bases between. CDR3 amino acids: CASSLASYGYTF. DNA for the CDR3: TGTGCCAGCAGCTTAGCGAGCTATGGCTACACCTTC.

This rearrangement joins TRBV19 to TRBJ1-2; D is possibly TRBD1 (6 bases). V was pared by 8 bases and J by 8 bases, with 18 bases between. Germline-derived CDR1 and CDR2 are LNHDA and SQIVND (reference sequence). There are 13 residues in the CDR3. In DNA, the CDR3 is TGTGCCAGTCACCCTCGGGGCAGGGGAGGCTACACCTTC. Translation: CASHPRGRGGYTF.

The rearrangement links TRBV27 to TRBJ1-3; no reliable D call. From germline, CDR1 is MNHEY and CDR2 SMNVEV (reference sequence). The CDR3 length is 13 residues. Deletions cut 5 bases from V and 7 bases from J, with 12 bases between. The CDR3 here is CASSRLSGNTIYF. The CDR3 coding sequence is TGTGCCAGCAGTCGCCTTTCGGGTAACACCATATATTTT.

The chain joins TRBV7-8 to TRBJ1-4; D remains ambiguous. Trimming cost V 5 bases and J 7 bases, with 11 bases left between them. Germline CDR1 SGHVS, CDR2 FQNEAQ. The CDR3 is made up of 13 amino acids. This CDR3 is CASSPDGVEKLFF. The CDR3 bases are TGTGCCAGCAGCCCGGACGGGGTTGAAAAACTGTTTTTT.

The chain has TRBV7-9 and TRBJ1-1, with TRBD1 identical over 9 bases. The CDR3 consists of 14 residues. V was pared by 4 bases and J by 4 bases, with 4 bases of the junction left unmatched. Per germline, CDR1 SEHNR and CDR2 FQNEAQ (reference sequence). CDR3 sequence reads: CASSWGQGPTEAFF. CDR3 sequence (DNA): TGTGCCAGCAGCTGGGGACAGGGTCCCACTGAAGCTTTCTTT.